Below, 22 T cell receptor beta chains from the same sample are listed, as sequenced in a study of patients and donors after allogeneic stem cell transplantation. Using its own MiXCR run on the RT-PCR reads, TCRdb lists one record per CDR3 protein. The sample contains more than 150,000 distinct CDR3 sequences, 41% of which appear only once. Sequencing was done on a sample of blood, either unsorted or a sorted T cell fraction (not recorded which). The receptors derive from a human donor who was either an allogeneic HSCT recipient or a stem cell or donor lymphocyte infusion donor (not recorded which). It is not recorded whose cells these are; they may come from a transplant donor.

V gene TRBV7-3 combines with J gene TRBJ2-3, with TRBD2 matching over 8 bases. J gave up 2 bases and V 0 bases, and 4 bases lay outside the gene matches. Germline V gene lookup returns CDR1 SGHTA and CDR2 FQGTGA. CDR3 length: 16 amino acids. The CDR3 nucleotides are TGTGCCAGCAGCTTAACGAGCGGGAGTTCCACAGATACGCAGTATTTT. This sequence encodes CASSLTSGSSTDTQYF.

This clonotype appeared a few times. The rearrangement joins TRBV5-1 to TRBJ1-2, with 8 bases aligning to TRBD1. Germline lookup yields CDR1 SGHRS and CDR2 YFSETQ. This CDR3 contains 12 residues. V was pared by 2 bases and J by 13 bases, with 7 bases of the junction left unmatched. CDR3 in amino acids: CASSFRGQEGTF. The CDR3 DNA reads TGCGCCAGCAGCTTCAGGGGGCAGGAGGGCACCTTC.

This clonotype has only a few counts. This sequence joins TRBV12-3 or TRBV12-4 and TRBJ2-6; possibly TRBD2 for D (5 bases). The CDR3 runs 18 residues. The V end was cut by 2 bases, the J end by 1 base, with 15 bases between. Here the CDR3 reads CASSLSEGIRSGANVLTF. For the CDR3, the DNA is TGTGCCAGCAGTTTATCAGAGGGCATAAGGTCTGGGGCCAACGTCCTGACTTTC.

This clonotype has just a few counts. The chain has TRBV9 and TRBJ1-2; no firm D call. Germline-derived CDR1 and CDR2 are SGDLS and YYNGEE. V was shortened by 0 bases and J by 2 bases, with 8 bases between the two germline ends. This CDR3 has 14 amino acids. For the CDR3, the DNA is TGTGCCAGCAGCGTAGACGGAGGGAACTATGGCTACACCTTC. Translating it yields CASSVDGGNYGYTF.

J is TRBJ2-2 and V is TRBV7-7, with D possibly matching TRBD1 (6 bases). Germline V gene sequence: CDR1 SSHAT, CDR2 FNYEAQ (reference sequence). V dropped 5 bases and J dropped 1 base, with 11 bases sitting between them. The CDR3 runs to 15 residues. The CDR3 DNA sequence: TGTGCCAGCAGCCCTACGACAGGGAACACCGGGGAGCTGTTTTTT. Its protein product is CASSPTTGNTGELFF.

The rearrangement links TRBV7-9 to TRBJ2-3, with TRBD1 as a possible D gene (6 bases). CDR3 length: 17 residues. Germline V gives CDR1 SEHNR, CDR2 FQNEAQ (reference sequence). Between the trimmed V and J ends, which lost 1 base and 0 bases, there was a span of 14 bases. CDR3 amino acids: CASSLGGPKTSTDTQYF. In nucleotides, the CDR3 is TGTGCCAGCAGCTTAGGGGGGCCCAAAACTAGCACAGATACGCAGTATTTT.

V usage is TRBV11-1 and J usage is TRBJ1-1; 8 nucleotides line up with TRBD1. The ends lost 5 bases at V and 5 bases at J; junction bases unmatched: 16. The germline V gene has CDR1 SGHAT and CDR2 FQDESV (reference sequence). This CDR3 comprises 17 residues. Written as DNA, the CDR3 is TGTGCCAGCAGCCCCCGAACGGGGTCGACAGGGGTGACTGAAGCTTTCTTT. Residues: CASSPRTGSTGVTEAFF.

This clonotype was seen a handful of times. The chain has TRBV28 and TRBJ1-2, with D uncertain. The germline V gene encodes CDR1 MDHEN and CDR2 SYDVKM. The V end was cut by 5 bases, the J end by 6 bases, with 13 bases between. The CDR3 contains 13 residues. The CDR3 coding sequence is TGTGCCAGCAGTCCCCCCTCGGCGGATGGCTACACCTTC. Translated, it gives CASSPPSADGYTF.

The V gene is TRBV5-1, the J gene TRBJ1-3, with D perhaps matching TRBD1 (6 bases). V was shortened by 0 bases and J by 0 bases, with 13 bases between the two germline ends. Germline V gene data show CDR1 as SGHRS and CDR2 as YFSETQ. This CDR3 comprises 17 residues. The CDR3 sequence is CASSLEQGTISGNTIYF. Here the CDR3 DNA reads TGCGCCAGCAGCTTGGAGCAGGGGACAATCTCTGGAAACACCATATATTTT.

The chain uses TRBV6-2 or TRBV6-3 and TRBJ1-2; D unresolved. The CDR3 is made up of 15 amino acids. V lost 1 base, J lost 4 bases, and 13 bases lay in between. Germline V gene sequence: CDR1 MNHEY, CDR2 SVGEGT. The DNA of the CDR3 is TGTGCCAGCAGTTACTTCCGGGCCCCGGCCTATGGCTACACCTTC. This translates into CASSYFRAPAYGYTF.

This clonotype has at least ten counts. The J gene is TRBJ1-5, the V gene TRBV20-1; D ambiguous. Germline V lookup: CDR1 DFQATT, CDR2 SNEGSKA (reference sequence). Between the trimmed V and J ends, which lost 0 bases and 0 bases, there was a span of 12 bases. This CDR3 region has 16 residues. This CDR3 reads CSAREPNRHSNQPQHF. In nucleotides, the CDR3 is TGCAGTGCTAGAGAACCGAACCGGCATAGCAATCAGCCCCAGCATTTT.

The V gene is TRBV11-1, the J gene TRBJ1-1; 9 bases match TRBD1. CDR1 and CDR2 from the germline V gene are SGHAT and FQDESV (reference sequence). With V trimmed by 2 bases and J by 0 bases, 10 bases remained unmatched. The CDR3 loop spans 18 amino acids. The DNA of the CDR3 is TGTGCCAGCAGCTTATGGACAGGGGACCTCCCATTGAACACTGAAGCTTTCTTT. Translating gives CASSLWTGDLPLNTEAFF.

CDR3 in DNA: TGCGCCAGCAGCTTGGATCTTAGGCTGGCTCCCTACGAGCAGTACTTC. Protein: CASSLDLRLAPYEQYF. The chain recombines TRBV5-1 with TRBJ2-7; D is uncertain. V was pared by 0 bases and J by 2 bases, with 15 bases between. The CDR3 sequence is 16 residues long. The germline gives CDR1 SGHRS, CDR2 YFSETQ.

The sample holds a few counts of this clonotype. CDR3 amino acids: CASSVGLGAGGNYGYTF. CDR3 in DNA: TGTGCCAGCAGCGTAGGCCTGGGGGCAGGGGGCAACTATGGCTACACCTTC. The chain uses TRBV9 and TRBJ1-2; 8 positions match TRBD1. CDR3 size: 17 residues. V lost 0 bases and J lost 2; bases outside the gene matches: 9. CDR1 and CDR2 from the germline V gene are SGDLS and YYNGEE.

The chain couples TRBV6-5 to TRBJ2-1; either TRBD1 or TRBD2 may supply D (7 bases each). Trimming removed 2 bases from V and 8 bases from J, with 10 bases in between. Germline CDR1 is MNHEY and CDR2 is SVGAGI. This CDR3 is built from 13 residues. Here the CDR3 reads CASSYAGGDEQFF. The CDR3, as DNA: TGTGCCAGCAGTTACGCAGGGGGGGATGAGCAGTTCTTC.

J is TRBJ2-7 and V is TRBV25-1; weak D call: TRBD2 (6 bases). Germline V gene sequence: CDR1 MGHDK, CDR2 SYGVNS. Trimming took 6 bases from V and 0 from J, leaving 12 bases between them. This CDR3 spans 14 amino acids. The CDR3 DNA follows: TGTGCCAGCAGCGCGGGGACGGGCTCCTACGAGCAGTACTTC. Translation gives CASSAGTGSYEQYF.

This clonotype was detected a few times. The CDR3 spells CASSGTGTGMNTEAFF. CDR3 nucleotide sequence: TGTGCCAGCAGCGGTACCGGGACGGGGATGAACACTGAAGCTTTCTTT. This chain connects TRBV3-1 to TRBJ1-1; possibly TRBD1 for D (5 bases). The V end was cut by 5 bases, the J end by 0 bases, with 16 bases between. CDR1 LGHDT and CDR2 YNNKEL come from the germline V gene (reference sequence). The CDR3 consists of 16 residues.

This clonotype was detected a few times. This sequence joins TRBV28 and TRBJ1-2; D is possibly TRBD1 (5 bases). Germline V gene data show CDR1 as MDHEN and CDR2 as SYDVKM. V shed 3 bases and J shed 1 base, with 9 bases lying between them. This CDR3 is 14 amino acids long. CDR3 amino acids: CASSLWGGNYGYTF. The CDR3 nucleotides read TGTGCCAGCAGTTTGTGGGGGGGTAACTATGGCTACACCTTC.

The chain joins TRBV10-3 to TRBJ2-7; D gene ambiguous. The CDR3 contains 14 residues. The germline CDR1 and CDR2 sequences are ENHRY and SYGVKD. V was trimmed by 0 bases and J by 1 base, leaving 7 bases between them. CDR3 DNA sequence: TGTGCCATCAGTGAGTCAGGGTTTTCCTACGAGCAGTACTTC. This encodes CAISESGFSYEQYF.

In its sample, this clonotype was seen a few times. This chain joins TRBV6-2 or TRBV6-3 and TRBJ1-1; D is uncertain. This CDR3 region has 14 residues. The V end was cut by 7 bases, the J end by 2 bases, with 14 bases between. The germline CDR1 and CDR2 sequences are MNHEY and SVGEGT. CDR3 DNA: TGTGCCAGCATAAAGACGGCCGTTAACACTGAAGCTTTCTTT. Its protein is CASIKTAVNTEAFF.

The chain uses TRBV9 and TRBJ1-6; D not certain. This CDR3 has 16 residues. CDR1 and CDR2 from the germline V gene are SGDLS and YYNGEE. V was pared by 1 base and J by 0 bases, with 8 bases between. CDR3 coding DNA: TGTGCCAGCAGCGTAACTCCGGGCTCCTATAATTCACCCCTCCACTTT. It codes for CASSVTPGSYNSPLHF.

This clonotype appeared a few times. The chain couples TRBV20-1 to TRBJ2-3, with 8 nucleotides matching TRBD2. V dropped 3 bases and J dropped 1; count of bases not matched to a gene: 3. Germline CDR1 DFQATT, CDR2 SNEGSKA (reference sequence). CDR3 length: 14 amino acids. CDR3 sequence reads: CSARMTSGTDTQYF. As DNA, the CDR3 is TGCAGTGCTAGGATGACTAGCGGCACAGATACGCAGTATTTT.